This T cell receptor beta chain was observed in a study of T cells expressing NK-cell markers. Study results and caveats: It was still unclear whether expanded NKG2C+ T cell clones were HCMV specific. In several donors, dominant CD3+CD56+NKG2C+ clones formed roughly 1.0-7.5% of CD8+ cells.

The CDR3 is made up of 15 amino acids. Per germline, CDR1 SGHDN and CDR2 FVKESK. Of note for this clonotype: Its antigen is still unknown.

TCRdb re-called the 5' RACE reads, yielding one record per CDR3 amino acid sequence without DNA. This repertoire includes 400,000 to 550,000 distinct CDR3 sequences. The TCR originated in a woman between 18 and 69 years old in good health. The sample comprised blood T cells: a sorted CD56 or NKG2C T cell subset, CD4+ or CD8+ T cells, or bulk PBMC T cells (not recorded which). V is TRBV14 and J is TRBJ2-3; there is no DNA to check the TCRdb D call of TRBD1. The CDR3 sequence: CASSQGRGAGDTQYF.